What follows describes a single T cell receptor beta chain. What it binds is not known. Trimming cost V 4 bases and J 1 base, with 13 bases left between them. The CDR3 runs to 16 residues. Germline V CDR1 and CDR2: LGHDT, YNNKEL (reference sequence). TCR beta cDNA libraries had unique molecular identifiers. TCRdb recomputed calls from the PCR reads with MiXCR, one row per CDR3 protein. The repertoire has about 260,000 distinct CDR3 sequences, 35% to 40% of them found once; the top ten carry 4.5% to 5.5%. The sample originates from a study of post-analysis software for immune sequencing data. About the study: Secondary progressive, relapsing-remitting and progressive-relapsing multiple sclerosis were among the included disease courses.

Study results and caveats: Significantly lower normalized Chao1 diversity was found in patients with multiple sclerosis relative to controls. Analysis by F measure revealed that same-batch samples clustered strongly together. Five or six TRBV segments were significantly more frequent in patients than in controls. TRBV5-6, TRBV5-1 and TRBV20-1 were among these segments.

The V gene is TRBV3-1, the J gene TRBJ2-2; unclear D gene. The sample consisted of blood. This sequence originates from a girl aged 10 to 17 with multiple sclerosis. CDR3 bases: TGTGCCAGCAGCCGCGGACGGAGTCTGAACACCGGGGAGCTGTTTTTT. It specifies CASSRGRSLNTGELFF.